The rows below give T cell receptor beta chains drawn from one sample of a study of vaccination and CD4 T cells after COVID-19. These receptors have no known antigen. Each CDR3 protein gets one entry after TCRdb re-called the PCR reads with MiXCR. The sample includes 8,500 to 13,000 distinct CDR3 sequences, roughly 82% of them seen just once. Sequences were obtained from CD4+ T cells from blood, cultured in vitro. These receptors originate from a human donor who had recovered from COVID-19. CDR3s include the opening cysteine and the closing phenylalanine or tryptophan. A D gene is named only where the DNA matches it firmly. Rows may omit the clone size; those that give it use once, few, many or a size class.

clone_size	v_call	j_call	d_call	cdr3_aa	cdr3_nt
few	TRBV2	TRBJ2-7	-	CASSEALSQYF	TGTGCCAGCAGTGAAGCGCTTTCTCAGTACTTC
-	TRBV2	TRBJ2-7	-	CASSEAVATPYEQYF	TGTGCCAGCAGTGAAGCGGTCGCTACCCCTTACGAGCAGTACTTC
-	TRBV20-1	TRBJ2-3	-	CSAPLWGTTDTQYF	TGCAGTGCCCCACTCTGGGGCACCACAGATACGCAGTATTTT
few	TRBV20-1	TRBJ1-5	-	CSASNGGQHF	TGCAGTGCCTCCAATGGAGGCCAGCATTTT
-	TRBV20-1	TRBJ1-5	-	CSAHSRGPHPHF	TGCAGTGCTCACTCGAGGGGACCGCATCCGCATTTT
-	TRBV28	TRBJ1-6	TRBD1	CASRNTGVNSPLHF	TGTGCCAGCAGGAACACAGGGGTTAATTCACCCCTCCACTTT
-	TRBV20-1	TRBJ2-2	TRBD1	CSAQRQGANTGELFF	TGCAGTGCACAGAGACAGGGCGCGAACACCGGGGAGCTGTTTTTT
-	TRBV7-2	TRBJ2-1	-	CASSWTRGVYNEQFF	TGTGCCAGCAGCTGGACAAGGGGGGTTTACAATGAGCAGTTCTTC
few	TRBV27	TRBJ1-2	-	CASSLSFYPGTVYGYTF	TGTGCCAGCAGCCTCTCGTTCTACCCCGGGACCGTCTATGGCTACACCTTC
-	TRBV28	TRBJ2-6	-	CASSLGLGTSGANVLTF	TGTGCCAGCAGTTTAGGCCTGGGAACCTCTGGGGCCAACGTCCTGACTTTC
-	TRBV7-2	TRBJ1-2	-	CASSVSRTTNYGYTF	TGTGCCAGCAGCGTTAGCCGGACGACTAACTATGGCTACACCTTC
-	TRBV19	TRBJ2-2	TRBD1	CASSRQGQRSNTGELFF	TGTGCCAGTAGTAGACAGGGCCAGCGGTCGAACACCGGGGAGCTGTTTTTT
-	TRBV20-1	TRBJ1-1	-	CSANLATGHSMNTEAFF	TGCAGTGCGAATCTCGCGACAGGCCATTCTATGAACACTGAAGCTTTCTTT
-	TRBV20-1	TRBJ1-5	-	CSAGGWAGDNQPQHF	TGCAGTGCTGGGGGGTGGGCAGGGGACAATCAGCCCCAGCATTTT
-	TRBV20-1	TRBJ1-4	-	CSAPGPNEKLFF	TGCAGTGCCCCAGGCCCTAATGAAAAACTGTTTTTT
-	TRBV27	TRBJ1-6	TRBD1	CASSVDRAGSPLHF	TGTGCCAGCAGCGTGGACAGGGCTGGTTCACCCCTCCACTTT
-	TRBV7-2	TRBJ1-1	-	CASSLQHTEAFF	TGTGCCAGCAGCTTACAGCACACTGAAGCTTTCTTT
-	TRBV20-1	TRBJ1-6	TRBD1	CSARATGGFNSPLHF	TGCAGTGCTAGGGCTACAGGGGGATTTAATTCACCCCTCCACTTT
-	TRBV6-2/TRBV6-3	TRBJ1-6	-	CASSYRVGNSPLHF	TGTGCCAGCAGTTACAGAGTGGGGAATTCACCCCTCCACTTT
-	TRBV28	TRBJ2-3	TRBD2	CASSLAASFTDTQYF	TGTGCCAGCAGCCTAGCGGCTTCCTTCACAGATACGCAGTATTTT
-	TRBV28	TRBJ1-2	-	CASSLSSRVGGYTF	TGTGCCAGCAGTTTATCCTCCAGGGTGGGGGGCTACACCTTC
few	TRBV20-1	TRBJ1-2	-	CSALPGLYYGYTF	TGCAGTGCGCTTCCGGGACTTTACTATGGCTACACCTTC
-	TRBV19	TRBJ2-7	-	CASSIRSAGPYEQYF	TGTGCCAGTAGTATTAGGTCGGCTGGACCCTACGAGCAGTACTTC
-	TRBV19	TRBJ1-6	-	CASSIWTANSPLHF	TGTGCCAGTAGTATTTGGACAGCGAATTCACCCCTCCACTTT
-	TRBV2	TRBJ2-7	TRBD1	CASIRTGGSYEQYF	TGTGCCAGCATTCGCACAGGGGGCTCCTACGAGCAGTACTTC
-	TRBV7-2	TRBJ2-3	-	CASSLDYLSTDTQYF	TGTGCCAGCAGCTTAGATTACCTTAGCACAGATACGCAGTATTTT
-	TRBV6-4	TRBJ1-5	-	CASSETSLGPQHF	TGTGCCAGCAGTGAAACGAGCCTGGGACCCCAGCATTTT
-	TRBV27	TRBJ1-5	-	CASSWGRPEGGEPQHF	TGTGCCAGCAGTTGGGGCAGACCTGAAGGGGGAGAGCCCCAGCATTTT
few	TRBV7-2	TRBJ2-5	-	CASSLTISREETQYF	TGTGCCAGCAGCTTAACTATATCCAGGGAGGAGACCCAGTACTTC